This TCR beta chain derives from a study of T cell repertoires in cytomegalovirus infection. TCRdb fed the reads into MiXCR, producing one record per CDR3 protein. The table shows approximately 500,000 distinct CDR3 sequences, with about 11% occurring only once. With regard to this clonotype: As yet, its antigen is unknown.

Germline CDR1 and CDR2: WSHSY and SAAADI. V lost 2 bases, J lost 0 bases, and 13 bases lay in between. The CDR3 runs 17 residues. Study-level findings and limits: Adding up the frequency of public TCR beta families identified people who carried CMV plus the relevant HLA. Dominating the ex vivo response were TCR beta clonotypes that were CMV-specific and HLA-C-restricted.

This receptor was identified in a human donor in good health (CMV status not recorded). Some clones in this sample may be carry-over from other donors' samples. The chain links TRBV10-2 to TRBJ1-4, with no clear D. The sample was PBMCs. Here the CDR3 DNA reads TGCGCCAGCAGTGAGACGATTACTTTTTCAACTAATGAAAAACTGTTTTTT. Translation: CASSETITFSTNEKLFF.